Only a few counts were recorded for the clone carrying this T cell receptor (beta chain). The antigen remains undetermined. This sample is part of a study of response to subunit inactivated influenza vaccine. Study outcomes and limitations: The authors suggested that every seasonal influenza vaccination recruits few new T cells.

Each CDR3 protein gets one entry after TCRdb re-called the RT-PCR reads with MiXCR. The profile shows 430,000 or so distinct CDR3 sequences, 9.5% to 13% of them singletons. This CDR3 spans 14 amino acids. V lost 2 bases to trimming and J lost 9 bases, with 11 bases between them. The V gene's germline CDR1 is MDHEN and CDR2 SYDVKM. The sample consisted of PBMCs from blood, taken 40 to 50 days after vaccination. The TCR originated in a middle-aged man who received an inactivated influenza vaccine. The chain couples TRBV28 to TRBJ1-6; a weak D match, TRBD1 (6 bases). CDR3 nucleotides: TGTGCCAGCAGTTTAGCGGGACACTCTTCACCCCTCCACTTT. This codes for CASSLAGHSSPLHF.